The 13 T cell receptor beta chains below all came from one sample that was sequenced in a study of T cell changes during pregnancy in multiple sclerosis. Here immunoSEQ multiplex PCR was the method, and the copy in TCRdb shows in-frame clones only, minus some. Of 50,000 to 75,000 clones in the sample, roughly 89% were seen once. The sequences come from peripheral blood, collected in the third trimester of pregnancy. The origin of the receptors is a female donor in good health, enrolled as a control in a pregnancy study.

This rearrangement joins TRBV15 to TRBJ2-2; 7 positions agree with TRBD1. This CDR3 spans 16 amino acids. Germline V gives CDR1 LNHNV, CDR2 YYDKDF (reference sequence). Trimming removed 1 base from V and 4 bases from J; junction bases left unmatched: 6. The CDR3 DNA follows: TGTGCCACCAGCAGAGGGTACCGGGACAGCACCGGGGAGCTGTTTTTT. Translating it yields CATSRGYRDSTGELFF.

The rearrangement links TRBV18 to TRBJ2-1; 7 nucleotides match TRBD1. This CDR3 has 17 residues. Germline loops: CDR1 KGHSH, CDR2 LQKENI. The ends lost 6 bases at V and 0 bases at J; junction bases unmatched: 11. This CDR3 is CASSLHRGRFSYNEQFF. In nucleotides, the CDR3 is TGTGCCAGCTCCCTACACAGGGGTAGGTTCTCCTACAATGAGCAGTTCTTC.

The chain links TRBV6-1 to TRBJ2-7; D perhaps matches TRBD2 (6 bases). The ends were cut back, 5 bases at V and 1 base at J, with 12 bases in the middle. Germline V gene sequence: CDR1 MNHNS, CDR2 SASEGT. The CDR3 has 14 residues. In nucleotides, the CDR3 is TGTGCCAGCAGTACCGGGACTCGATCCTACGAGCAGTACTTC. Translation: CASSTGTRSYEQYF.

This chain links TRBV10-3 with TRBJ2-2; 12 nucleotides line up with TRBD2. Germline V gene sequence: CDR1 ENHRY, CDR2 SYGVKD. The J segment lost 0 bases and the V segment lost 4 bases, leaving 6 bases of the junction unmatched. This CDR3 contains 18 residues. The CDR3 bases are TGTGCCATCAGTGGACCGGGACTAGCGGGTCCGAACACCGGGGAGCTGTTTTTT. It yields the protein CAISGPGLAGPNTGELFF.

The CDR3 loop is CASSSGTVNIQYF. The CDR3 nucleotides are TGTGCCAGCAGCTCCGGGACAGTAAACATTCAGTACTTC. The chain is built from TRBV11-3 and TRBJ2-4; 7 nucleotides line up with TRBD1. CDR3 length: 13 amino acids. Germline CDR1 is SGHNT and CDR2 is YENEEA. V gave up 4 bases and J gave up 6 bases; unmatched junction bases: 3.

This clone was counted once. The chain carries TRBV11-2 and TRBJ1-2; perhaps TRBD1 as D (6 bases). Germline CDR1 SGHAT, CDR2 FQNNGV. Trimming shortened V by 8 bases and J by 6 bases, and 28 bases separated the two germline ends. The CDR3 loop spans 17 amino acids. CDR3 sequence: CASSLRGVGRGRNGYTF. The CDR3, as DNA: TGTGCCAGCTCCCTTAGGGGGGTCGGGCGGGGGCGAAATGGCTACACCTTC.

The CDR3 sequence is CASSEEGGLSKQFF. CDR3 sequence (DNA): TGTGCCAGCAGTGAAGAGGGGGGACTATCGAAGCAGTTCTTC. The chain is built from TRBV6-1 and TRBJ2-1; D is perhaps TRBD2 (7 bases). The V and J ends lost 1 base and 11 bases respectively, with 15 bases between them. The CDR3 is made up of 14 amino acids. Per the germline V gene, CDR1 is MNHNS and CDR2 is SASEGT.

In DNA form, the CDR3 reads TGTGCCAGCCTCGAAGGGGGACAGGACACCGGGGAGCTGTTTTTT. The encoded protein is CASLEGGQDTGELFF. The chain combines TRBV4-2 with TRBJ2-2; 8 positions match TRBD1. The CDR3 consists of 15 residues. The V gene end was trimmed by 8 bases and the J gene end by 3 bases; junction bases not matched to a gene: 8. Germline CDR1 reads LGHNA; CDR2 reads YNFKEQ.

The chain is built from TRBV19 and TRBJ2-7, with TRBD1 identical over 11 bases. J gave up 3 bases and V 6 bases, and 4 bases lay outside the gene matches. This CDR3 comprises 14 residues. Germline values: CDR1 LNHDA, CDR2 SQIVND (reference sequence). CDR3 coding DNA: TGTGCCAGTAGCTCCGGGACAGGGGGCTACGAGCAGTACTTC. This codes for CASSSGTGGYEQYF.

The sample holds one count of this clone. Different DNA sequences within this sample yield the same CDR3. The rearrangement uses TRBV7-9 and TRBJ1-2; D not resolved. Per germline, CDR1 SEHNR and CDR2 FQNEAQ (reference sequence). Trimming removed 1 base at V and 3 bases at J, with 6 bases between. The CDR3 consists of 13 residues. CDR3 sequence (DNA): TGTGCCAGCAGCTTAGGAGGGTACTATGGCTACACCTTC. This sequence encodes CASSLGGYYGYTF.

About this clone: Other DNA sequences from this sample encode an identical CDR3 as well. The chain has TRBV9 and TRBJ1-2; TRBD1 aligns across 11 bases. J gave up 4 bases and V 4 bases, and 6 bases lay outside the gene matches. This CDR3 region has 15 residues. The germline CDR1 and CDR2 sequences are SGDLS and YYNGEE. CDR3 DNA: TGTGCCAGCAGCCCGGGGACAGGGGGTCTCTATGGCTACACCTTC. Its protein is CASSPGTGGLYGYTF.

CDR3 sequence (DNA): TGTGCCAGTAGTATACCGGGACAGGGGGCCGCCGGGGAGCTGTTTTTT. Protein: CASSIPGQGAAGELFF. The J gene is TRBJ2-2, the V gene TRBV19, with 12 bases fitting TRBD1. The CDR3 is made up of 16 amino acids. CDR1 and CDR2 from the germline V gene are LNHDA and SQIVND (reference sequence). V lost 2 bases and J lost 6; bases outside the gene matches: 4.

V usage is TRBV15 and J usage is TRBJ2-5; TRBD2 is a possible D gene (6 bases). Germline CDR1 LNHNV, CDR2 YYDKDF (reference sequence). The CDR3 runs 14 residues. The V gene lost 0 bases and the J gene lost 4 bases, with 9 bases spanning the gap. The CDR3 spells CATSREVGLETQYF. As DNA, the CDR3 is TGTGCCACCAGCAGAGAGGTGGGACTAGAGACCCAGTACTTC. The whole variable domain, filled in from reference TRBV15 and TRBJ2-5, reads DAMVIQNPRYQVTQFGKPVTLSCSQTLNHNVMYWYQQKSSQAPKLLFHYYDKDFNNEADTPDNFQSRRPNTSFCFLDIRSPGLGDTAMYLCATSREVGLETQYFGPGTRLLVL.